These T cell receptor beta chains were read from a single sample in a study of vaccination effects on CD4 cells after COVID-19. Assay: immunoSEQ multiplex PCR; the TCRdb copy retains only in-frame clones and omits some. The sample consists of 40,000 to 50,000 clones, around 77% of them appearing once. These receptors' antigens are unknown. Sequencing was performed on CD4+ T cells from PBMCs cultured with HCoV-NL63 spike peptides, taken before COVID-19 vaccination. The receptors come from a human donor who received a COVID-19 vaccine. The CDR3 runs from the conserved cysteine through the conserved F or W. The D gene is left open where the match is weak. Not all rows give a size; the values are once, few, many and, for expanded clones, a class.

V gene	D gene	clone size	J gene	CDR3 DNA	CDR3 protein
TRBV4-3	NA	NA	TRBJ2-1	TGCGCCAGCAGCCAAGATCGGAGGGTTAGCGAGCAGTTCTTC	CASSQDRRVSEQFF
TRBV11-3	NA	NA	TRBJ1-1	TGTGCCAGCAGCTTAGACGGGGGTTCTGAAGCTTTCTTT	CASSLDGGSEAFF
TRBV10-3	TRBD1	once	TRBJ1-4	TGTGCCATCAGTCCTGGACAGGTATCTAATGAAAAACTGTTTTTT	CAISPGQVSNEKLFF
TRBV7-3	NA	few	TRBJ2-1	TGTGCCAGCAGCTTAACTAGGACCTACAATGAGCAGTTCTTC	CASSLTRTYNEQFF
TRBV13	TRBD1	NA	TRBJ2-5	TGTGCCAGCAGCTCATGGGGGACAGGGGAGATGGAGACCCAGTACTTC	CASSSWGTGEMETQYF
TRBV6-6	NA	NA	TRBJ1-3	TGTGCCAGCAGTTACAGTCGGGGAAACACCATATATTTT	CASSYSRGNTIYF
TRBV28	NA	NA	TRBJ1-1	TGTGCCAGCAGTTTATATGGGAGGGAAGCTTTCTTT	CASSLYGREAFF
TRBV5-6	NA	NA	TRBJ1-1	TGTGCCAGCAGCTTGCGGGGGATGAACACTGAAGCTTTCTTT	CASSLRGMNTEAFF
TRBV4-1	NA	NA	TRBJ2-2	TGCGCCAGCAGCCCCGGCCTGGGGCGGACGACCGGGGAGCTGTTTTTT	CASSPGLGRTTGELFF
TRBV6-4	TRBD2	NA	TRBJ2-5	TGTGCCAGCAGTCCTAGCGGGGGGGCCGGAGAGACCCAGTACTTC	CASSPSGGAGETQYF
TRBV19	NA	few	TRBJ1-2	TGTGCCAGTAGCACCTGGAGGTATGGCTACACCTTC	CASSTWRYGYTF
TRBV11-3	TRBD1	NA	TRBJ2-3	TGTGCCAGCAGCTTCTCAGGGGGAGCGGTTCCAGGGGATACGCAGTATTTT	CASSFSGGAVPGDTQYF
TRBV11-2	NA	NA	TRBJ2-2	TGTGCCAGCAGCTTAGACAGGGATATTGGGGAGCTGTTTTTT	CASSLDRDIGELFF
TRBV2	TRBD1	NA	TRBJ1-2	TGTGCCAGCAGTGACTCCACAGGGGGCTGGGGTGGCTACACCTTC	CASSDSTGGWGGYTF
TRBV24-1	TRBD1	NA	TRBJ2-5	TGTGCCACCAGAGGGACAGGGGACCAAGAGACCCAGTACTTC	CATRGTGDQETQYF
TRBV2	NA	NA	TRBJ2-2	TGTGCCAGCAGTCAGGCCGGGGAGCTGTTTTTT	CASSQAGELFF
TRBV6-5	NA	NA	TRBJ1-3	TGTGCCAGCAGCCAAGACTCTGGAAACACCATATATTTT	CASSQDSGNTIYF
TRBV6-1	TRBD1	NA	TRBJ1-2	TGTGCCAGCAGTGAAGGGGACAGGGACGTTCTTCGCTACACCTTC	CASSEGDRDVLRYTF
TRBV7-2	TRBD1	NA	TRBJ1-1	TGTGCCAGCAGCTTATTAGGTCCAGGGGGTAACACTGAAGCTTTCTTT	CASSLLGPGGNTEAFF
TRBV6-5	TRBD1	NA	TRBJ1-4	TGTGCCAGCACCACCGGGACAGGGGATGAAAAACTGTTTTTT	CASTTGTGDEKLFF
TRBV28	NA	NA	TRBJ2-2	TGTGCCAGCAGACCGGGACGAAACACCGGGGAGCTGTTTTTT	CASRPGRNTGELFF
TRBV18	TRBD2	NA	TRBJ2-3	TGTGCCAGCTCACTAAGCGGGACGAGCGGGGGGGAAGATACGCAGTATTTT	CASSLSGTSGGEDTQYF
TRBV6-1	NA	NA	TRBJ1-5	TGTGCCAGCAGTGAACGGGACAATCAGCCCCAGCATTTT	CASSERDNQPQHF
TRBV28	TRBD1	NA	TRBJ1-4	TGTGCCATCCGAAACAGGGGATCTAATGAAAAACTGTTTTTT	CAIRNRGSNEKLFF
TRBV4-3	TRBD1	NA	TRBJ2-1	TGCGCCAGCAGCCAAGACACAGGGGGCAATGAGCAGTTCTTC	CASSQDTGGNEQFF
TRBV4-3	NA	NA	TRBJ2-3	TGCGCCAGCAGTCTCGAGGGTGGGGGGCGTGACACAGATACGCAGTATTTT	CASSLEGGGRDTDTQYF
TRBV19	TRBD1	NA	TRBJ1-6	TGTGCCAGTAGTATAGGGGGACAGGGTGATTCACCCCTCCACTTT	CASSIGGQGDSPLHF
TRBV3-1/TRBV3-2	TRBD1	NA	TRBJ1-3	TGTGCCAGCAGCCTAGACAGGGGCTACCACTCTGGAAACACCATATATTTT	CASSLDRGYHSGNTIYF
TRBV19	TRBD2	NA	TRBJ2-1	TGTGCCAGTAGTATAACCGGGGGGGTTTACAATGAGCAGTTCTTC	CASSITGGVYNEQFF
TRBV7-9	NA	few	TRBJ1-2	TGTGCCAGCAGCCTTAGGACCTTTTATGGCTACACCTTC	CASSLRTFYGYTF
TRBV18	TRBD2	NA	TRBJ2-3	TGTGCCAGCTCACCACTGCAGCGGGGTCGAACAGATACGCAGTATTTT	CASSPLQRGRTDTQYF
TRBV7-8	NA	NA	TRBJ1-5	TGTGCCAGCAGCACGGACGGAAGCTATAGCAATCAGCCCCAGCATTTT	CASSTDGSYSNQPQHF
TRBV29-1	NA	once	TRBJ1-3	TGCAGCGTTGAGCAGGGTTTCTCTGGAAACACCATATATTTT	CSVEQGFSGNTIYF
TRBV6-6	NA	few	TRBJ2-2	TGTGCCAGCAGTCCCGGACGGAACGGGGAGCTGTTTTTT	CASSPGRNGELFF
TRBV19	TRBD1	once	TRBJ1-2	TGTGCCACCGCCCGGGGGACAGGACCCTTTGGCTACACCTTC	CATARGTGPFGYTF
TRBV5-1	TRBD2	few	TRBJ2-5	TGCGCCAGCAGCTTGGGGACTAGGGAGACCCAGTACTTC	CASSLGTRETQYF
TRBV29-1	NA	NA	TRBJ2-1	TGCAGCGTTGAAAGAGGCAGCATTAATGAGCAGTTCTTC	CSVERGSINEQFF
TRBV5-1	NA	NA	TRBJ1-3	TGCGCCAGCAGCTCCTTGGGCCTCGGCTCTGGAAACACCATATATTTT	CASSSLGLGSGNTIYF
TRBV5-1	NA	NA	TRBJ1-2	TGCGCCAGCAGCCCCGCAGGGGAGAGCTATGGCTACACCTTC	CASSPAGESYGYTF
TRBV2	NA	NA	TRBJ1-1	TGTGCCAGCAGCACGGGACGGATGAACACTGAAGCTTTCTTT	CASSTGRMNTEAFF
TRBV5-1	NA	few	TRBJ1-5	TGCGCCAGCAGCTTGGTCCCGGAGGAACAGCCCCAGCATTTT	CASSLVPEEQPQHF
TRBV9	NA	once	TRBJ1-3	TGTGCCAGCAGCGCCCCTGGGGTACTCTCTGGAAACACCATATATTTT	CASSAPGVLSGNTIYF
TRBV4-2	TRBD2	few	TRBJ2-5	TGTGCCAGCAGCCAAGGAGGCGGGGAGGGTCAAGAGACCCAGTACTTC	CASSQGGGEGQETQYF
TRBV10-1	TRBD2	NA	TRBJ2-3	TGCGCCAGCAGTGAAACTAGCGGGGGACCCTCTCTCAAGCAGTATTTT	CASSETSGGPSLKQYF
TRBV30	NA	NA	TRBJ1-3	TGTGCCTGGAGCTTCTCGGGAAGCTACGTCTCTGGAAACACCATATATTTT	CAWSFSGSYVSGNTIYF
TRBV6-4	NA	NA	TRBJ1-6	TGTGCCAGCAGTGACGAGGTCCAATCACCCCTCCACTTT	CASSDEVQSPLHF
TRBV11-2	NA	NA	TRBJ1-2	TGTGCCAGCAGCTTCTCACAGATTTACTATGGCTACACCTTC	CASSFSQIYYGYTF
TRBV25-1	TRBD1	NA	TRBJ2-3	TGTGCCACCAGGGGGATCGGAGGAGATACGCAGTATTTT	CATRGIGGDTQYF
TRBV2	NA	NA	TRBJ2-2	TGTGCCAGCAGTGTAGGCGGGGTTACTTTGGGCGGGGAGCTGTTTTTT	CASSVGGVTLGGELFF
TRBV7-3	NA	NA	TRBJ2-2	TGTGCCAGCAGCAACTTACTAGGGGACACCGGGGAGCTGTTTTTT	CASSNLLGDTGELFF
TRBV6-1	NA	NA	TRBJ2-2	TGTGCCAGCAGTGAACTCCCTATCGTCGGCACCGGGGAGCTGTTTTTT	CASSELPIVGTGELFF
TRBV5-1	NA	once	TRBJ2-2	TGCGCCAGCAGCTTGGCCTTAGGACAGCCGAACACCGGGGAGCTGTTTTTT	CASSLALGQPNTGELFF
TRBV5-1	NA	NA	TRBJ2-1	TGCGCCAGCAGCTTGTCGCGAGGGCTAGCAGGAGATGAGCAGTTCTTC	CASSLSRGLAGDEQFF
TRBV4-1	TRBD2	NA	TRBJ2-5	TGCGCCAGCAGTCACCGACTAGCGGGCCTACAAGAGACCCAGTACTTC	CASSHRLAGLQETQYF
TRBV24-1	NA	NA	TRBJ2-2	TGTGCCACCAGTGATTTCGTCACAGGGAGGCACAGCACCGGGGAGCTGTTTTTT	CATSDFVTGRHSTGELFF
TRBV5-1	NA	NA	TRBJ2-1	TGCGCCAGCAGCTTGAAGTCCGGGACGCTTTCCTACAATGAGCAGTTCTTC	CASSLKSGTLSYNEQFF
TRBV18	NA	NA	TRBJ2-3	TGTGCCAGCTCACTCGGGACTTCGGCGGGCACAGATACGCAGTATTTT	CASSLGTSAGTDTQYF
TRBV12-3/TRBV12-4	TRBD1	NA	TRBJ2-3	TGTGCCAGCAGGGACAGGGTGATGAATACGCAGTATTTT	CASRDRVMNTQYF